The TCR beta chain described here comes from a study of T cell responses to AZD1222 COVID-19 vaccine. Study-level points and caveats: Among spike-specific TCRs, nearly half reportedly target unmutated variant regions. Sampled repertoires all dated from after the peak T cell response.

This clone has just one count. Its antigen is still unknown. Assay: immunoSEQ multiplex PCR; the TCRdb copy retains only in-frame clones and omits some. The sample holds some 130,000 clones, roughly 93% seen once. V trimming: 5 bases; J trimming: 1 base; junction bases outside the gene matches: 6. The length of the CDR3 is 16 residues. Germline V CDR1 and CDR2: SGHTA, FQGNSA. The chain uses TRBV7-2 and TRBJ2-3, with 10 bases identical to TRBD1. The source was peripheral blood, collected on day 0 of AZD1222 vaccination. This sequence originates from an adult in good health. CDR3 sequence reads: CASSNRDRGRTDTQYF. Written as DNA, the CDR3 is TGTGCCAGCAGCAACCGGGACAGGGGCCGCACAGATACGCAGTATTTT. Variable domain in full (rest from reference TRBV7-2 and TRBJ2-3): GAGVSQSPSNKVTEKGKDVELRCDPISGHTALYWYRQSLGQGLEFLIYFQGNSAPDKSGLPSDRFSAERTGGSVSTLTIQRTQQEDSAVYLCASSNRDRGRTDTQYFGPGTRLTVL.